Given below is one TCR beta chain in context. The protocol was immunoSEQ multiplex PCR, while the TCRdb copy is restricted to in-frame clones and leaves out a portion. The sample lists 200,000 to 250,000 clones; roughly 84% were seen once. Trimming removed 8 bases from V and 0 bases from J, with 17 bases in between. Germline values: CDR1 SNHLY, CDR2 FYNNEI. This CDR3 region has 16 residues. The entry originates in a study of blood T cell repertoires in COVID-19. Sequencing input: peripheral blood. The V and J genes are TRBV2 and TRBJ2-1; D might be TRBD1 (6 bases). This receptor was obtained from a woman in her thirties who had recovered from COVID-19. Here the CDR3 reads CASYASRGSSYNEQFF. CDR3 coding DNA: TGTGCCAGCTATGCGTCCAGGGGAAGCTCCTACAATGAGCAGTTCTTC. Variable domain in full (rest from reference TRBV2 and TRBJ2-1): EPEVTQTPSHQVTQMGQEVILRCVPISNHLYFYWYRQILGQKVEFLVSFYNNEISEKSEIFDDQFSVERPDGSNFTLKIRSTKLEDSAMYFCASYASRGSSYNEQFFGPGTRLTVL.